This TCR beta chain was recorded in a study of T-cell memory formation after mild COVID-19. General study results and limits: CD4+ contracting clones were found mainly in CM and EM, and CD8+ ones in EMRA. Researchers found some responding clones in pre-infection memory, a sign that cross-reactive memory joined.

On this clonotype: No antigen is known for it.

5'RACE primed at constant segments yielded TCR alpha and TCR beta cDNA libraries bearing sample barcodes and UMIs. One entry per CDR3 protein results from TCRdb running MiXCR on the 5' RACE reads. The sample consists of under 85,000 distinct CDR3 sequences, approximately 15% of them appearing once. V lost 5 bases to trimming and J lost 2 bases, with 13 bases between them. This CDR3 has 14 amino acids. Germline V gene lookup returns CDR1 SGHAT and CDR2 FQNNGV. The TCR was taken from an adult woman who had mild COVID-19 (a few samples of this study predate the infection). Cell type and time point are not known. The V and J genes are TRBV11-2 and TRBJ2-7; possible D gene TRBD1, 6 bases. Sequencing was carried out using PBMCs or a T cell subset sorted from them (not recorded which). CDR3 sequence reads: CASSPGTPAYEQYF. CDR3 bases: TGTGCCAGCAGCCCCGGGACACCTGCCTACGAGCAGTACTTC.